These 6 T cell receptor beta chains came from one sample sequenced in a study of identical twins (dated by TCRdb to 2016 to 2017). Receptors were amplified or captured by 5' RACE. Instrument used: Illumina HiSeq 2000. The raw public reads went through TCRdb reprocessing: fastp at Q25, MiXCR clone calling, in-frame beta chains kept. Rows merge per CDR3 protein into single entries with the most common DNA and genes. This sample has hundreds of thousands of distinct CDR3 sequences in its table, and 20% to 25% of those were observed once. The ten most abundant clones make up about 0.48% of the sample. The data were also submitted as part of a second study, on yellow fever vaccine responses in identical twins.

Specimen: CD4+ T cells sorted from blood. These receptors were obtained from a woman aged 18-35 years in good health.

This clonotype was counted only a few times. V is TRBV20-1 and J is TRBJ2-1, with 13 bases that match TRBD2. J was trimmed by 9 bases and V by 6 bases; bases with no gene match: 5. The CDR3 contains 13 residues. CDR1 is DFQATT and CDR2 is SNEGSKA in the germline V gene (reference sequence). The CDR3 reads CSATSGGPGEQFF. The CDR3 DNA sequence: TGCAGTGCGACTAGCGGGGGGCCTGGTGAGCAGTTCTTC.

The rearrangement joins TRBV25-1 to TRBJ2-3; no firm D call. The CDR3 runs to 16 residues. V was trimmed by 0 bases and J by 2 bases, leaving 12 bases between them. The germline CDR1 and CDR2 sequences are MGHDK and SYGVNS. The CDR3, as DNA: TGTGCCAGCAGTGAATATCGAGGAGCCCTCACAGATACGCAGTATTTT. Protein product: CASSEYRGALTDTQYF.

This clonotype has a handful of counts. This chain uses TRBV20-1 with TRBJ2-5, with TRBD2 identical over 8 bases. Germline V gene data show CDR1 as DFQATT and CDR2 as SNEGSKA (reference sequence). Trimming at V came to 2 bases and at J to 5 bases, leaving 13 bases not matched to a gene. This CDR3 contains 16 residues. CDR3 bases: TGCAGTGCTAGAAGTAGTAGCGGGGTGGGTCCTGAGACCCAGTACTTC. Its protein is CSARSSSGVGPETQYF.

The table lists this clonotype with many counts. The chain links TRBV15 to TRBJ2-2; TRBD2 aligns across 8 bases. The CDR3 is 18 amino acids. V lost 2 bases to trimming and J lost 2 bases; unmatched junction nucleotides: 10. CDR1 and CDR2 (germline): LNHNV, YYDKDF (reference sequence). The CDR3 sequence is CATSRSLGLAGNTGELFF. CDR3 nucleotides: TGTGCCACCAGCAGATCCTTGGGGCTAGCGGGTAACACCGGGGAGCTGTTTTTT.

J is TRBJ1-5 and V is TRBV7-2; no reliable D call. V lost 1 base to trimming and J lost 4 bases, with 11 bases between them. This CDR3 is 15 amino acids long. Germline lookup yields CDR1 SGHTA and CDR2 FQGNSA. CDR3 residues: CASSLVTVNNQPQHF. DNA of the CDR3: TGTGCCAGCAGCTTAGTTACAGTTAATAATCAGCCCCAGCATTTT.

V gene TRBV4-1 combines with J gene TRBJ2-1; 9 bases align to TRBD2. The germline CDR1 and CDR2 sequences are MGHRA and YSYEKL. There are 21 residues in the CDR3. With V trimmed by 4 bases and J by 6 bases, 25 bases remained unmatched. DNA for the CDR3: TGCGCCAGCAGCCTTTCGATTATGGCGCTAGCGGGACCCGGCCTTGGCAATGAGCAGTTCTTC. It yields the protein CASSLSIMALAGPGLGNEQFF.